This T cell receptor beta chain comes out of a study of shared clonotypes between healthy human individuals (dated by TCRdb to the early 2020s). At the level of the whole study: A couple of women and a few men aged 18 to 49 years were included in the cohort. Libraries were prepared and TCR repertoires were sequenced by different laboratories using diverse techniques, in order to increase sequencing depth and limit assay-specific biases. Per donor, leukapheresis produced somewhere between about 0.94 and 9 billion PBMCs. The study deeply sequenced blood TCR repertoires of about 5 healthy adults to estimate repertoire size and the extent of clonotype sharing between individuals. For each donor, CD4 naive and CD4 memory were each run on three plates, CD8 naive on two plates, and CD8 memory on one plate.

To note about this clone: The clone's antigen remains unknown. No base quality information exists; no much larger clone differs at one position.

Results the study describes overall, beyond this receptor: Sampling was restricted to blood, and TCR repertoires in tissues likely differ from the TCR repertoires found in blood. Naive subsets generally had larger estimated clonotype richness than memory subsets. Based on pairwise subsampling, the degree of clonotype sharing among donors was expected to be affected by sequencing depth. The small number of donors limited the genetic and exposure-history diversity represented. Compared with non-shared clonotypes, the clonotypes found in all four sorted-subset donors had higher generation probabilities. Incomplete sequencing was indicated by rarefaction of sorted-subset datasets, despite the large sequencing depth. Sharing across a few donors was observed for approximately 5% of naive CD4, over 3% of naive CD8, roughly 2.3% of memory CD4, and about 0.4% of memory CD8 clonotypes.

Using the deep immunoSEQ assay, multiplex PCR amplified TCR CDR3 regions from genomic DNA. Extracted genomic DNA from each cell subset was spread evenly across all wells of several immunoSEQ 96-well plates, with each plate serving as a replicate. For sorted subsets, about 210 ng of genomic DNA, equivalent to tens of thousands of T cell genomes, went into each replicate PCR. Purified libraries were quantified with a Qubit 3.0 fluorometer, sized on a Bioanalyzer 2100, and re-quantified with the KAPA Library Quantification kit. Every immunoSEQ 96-well plate was sequenced on a dedicated single-read 150-cycle Illumina NextSeq 550 flow cell. Turning to the authors' computational methods: Because the immunoSEQ output included only junctional sequences and no quality scores, the filtering could not be the same as the filtering used for full-length reads. Sequences were annotated with PyIR, a Python wrapper for IgBLAST v1.9, and V/J genes and CDR3 were assigned using IMGT germline references. Reads with weak V/J assignments (E-value above 1e-6), missing CDR3, stop codons, out-of-frame junctions, or ambiguous translated residues were removed. V3J clonotypes were defined as sequences sharing an identical inferred V gene, J gene, and CDR3 amino acid sequence. To compute the percentage overlap between repertoires, the number of shared unique clonotypes was divided by the size of the smaller repertoire. Richness of each repertoire was evaluated using RTK rarefaction, the Chao1 estimator, and Recon v2.1 estimates of unobserved clonotypes. OLGA was used to compute generation probabilities for all TCRbeta clonotypes that the gDNA method yielded from several donors. TCRdb stores this immuneACCESS table with in-frame sequences only. Part of the clones is absent; in the studies checked, under half of the shortfall reflects unresolved V genes, and no reason is known for the rest. The DNA gave D and trimming, while V, J and clone size come from that table. The sample includes 1,500,000 or so clones, with roughly 96% observed a single time. The ten most abundant clones make up roughly 1.2% of the sample.

CDR1 MDHEN and CDR2 SYDVKM were looked up in the germline V gene. The germline V and J ends show losses of 4 bases and 3 bases respectively, and no gene match explains 2 bases of the junction. The CDR3 has 14 amino acids, counting the end cysteine and phenylalanine. Just the 42-base CDR3 DNA is kept, in frame starting at base 1. The donors were healthy, HIV-negative adults with no recently reported acute infections or vaccinations. Every donor was a Caucasian adult living in Nashville, Tennessee, USA. CD4+ T cells were enriched through magnetic negative selection, after which naive cells were positively selected on CD45RA and the remaining negative fraction served as the memory subset. After blood collection by leukapheresis, PBMCs were isolated using Ficoll-Histopaque density gradient centrifugation and then cryopreserved in the vapor phase of liquid nitrogen. Analytical flow cytometry was used to check the purity and quantity of every magnetically sorted T cell population. Genomic DNA was isolated from each sorted fraction and quantified by UV absorbance on a Nanodrop 2000c.

Material for sequencing was naive CD4+ T cells sorted from blood. The intended sense of this specimen's cell subset or site label: CD45RA+ positively selected. The chain is made from TRBV28 and TRBJ2-7, with 11 central nucleotides matching TRBD2. The source of this sequence is a man younger than 40 in good health. The DNA sequence follows: TGTGCCAGCAGTTACGGACTAGCGGGCTACGAGCAGTACTTC. It codes for CASSYGLAGYEQYF.